The 4 T cell receptor beta chains below were found in one sample sequenced in a study of shared clonotypes between healthy human individuals. Some clones are missing from TCRdb's copy, which holds only in-frame ones; the method was immunoSEQ multiplex PCR. The repertoire has about 470,000 clones, roughly 77% of them found once; the top ten carry about 12%. Material: PBMCs. Receptor source: a woman aged 40 to 50 in good health. Some clones in this sample may be carry-over from other donors' samples.

The J gene is TRBJ1-1, the V gene TRBV4-1; no clear D. V gave up 0 bases and J gave up 7 bases, with 9 bases separating them. The germline V gene has CDR1 MGHRA and CDR2 YSYEKL. This CDR3 contains 13 residues. This chain's CDR3 is CASSQDQASEAFF. The CDR3 DNA is TGCGCCAGCAGCCAAGATCAGGCCAGTGAAGCTTTCTTT.

This chain's CDR3 is CASSPVSAGGTDTQYF. The CDR3 DNA follows: TGTGCCAGCTCACCAGTGAGCGCGGGGGGAACAGATACGCAGTATTTT. V and J are TRBV18 and TRBJ2-3, with 8 bases matching TRBD2. Losses at the gene ends were 2 bases for V and 3 bases for J; bases not matched to a gene: 7. Germline loops: CDR1 KGHSH, CDR2 LQKENI. The CDR3 is made up of 16 amino acids.

The chain has TRBV5-1 and TRBJ1-4; D not certain. CDR3 size: 13 residues. Trimming pared 7 bases from V and 6 bases from J, leaving 13 bases between. Germline CDR1 is SGHRS and CDR2 is YFSETQ. The CDR3 reads CASGARSDEKLFF. The DNA of the CDR3 is TGCGCCAGCGGCGCACGATCGGATGAAAAACTGTTTTTT.

V is TRBV11-2 and J is TRBJ1-3, with D perhaps TRBD1 (6 bases). Germline-derived CDR1 and CDR2 are SGHAT and FQNNGV. With 5 bases removed from V and 2 bases from J, the gap between germline ends came to 13 bases. The CDR3 loop spans 15 amino acids. Here the CDR3 DNA reads TGTGCCAGCAGCAATTACAGGGAACCTGGAAACACCATATATTTT. Amino acid sequence: CASSNYREPGNTIYF. Using reference TRBV11-2 and TRBJ1-3 for the parts outside the CDR3, the full variable domain is EAGVAQSPRYKIIEKRQSVAFWCNPISGHATLYWYQQILGQGPKLLIQFQNNGVVDDSQLPKDRFSAERLKGVDSTLKIQPAKLEDSAVYLCASSNYREPGNTIYFGEGSWLTVV.